Detailed here is one T cell receptor (beta chain). Seattle's cohort entered during active infection and was followed longitudinally. CDR1 and CDR2 from the germline V gene are MNHNY and SVGAGI (reference sequence). V was clipped by 0 bases and J by 7 bases, with 6 bases between them. This CDR3 has 12 residues. The assay was immunoSEQ multiplex PCR, and TCRdb's table has in-frame clones only and misses some. The sample shows 250,000 or so clones, approximately 90% of them seen only once. This sample was taken from a study of blood T cell repertoires in COVID-19. Study in general: Material from acute and convalescent COVID-19 was sourced from the United States, Italy and Spain. The analysed material was cDNA or gDNA that came from T cells, B-cell-depleted T cells, or PBMCs.

The rearrangement uses TRBV6-6 and TRBJ1-1; weak D call: TRBD1 (5 bases). Sequenced material: peripheral blood. This clonotype originated in a woman younger than 45 with COVID-19, enrolled during active disease. CDR3 sequence reads: CASSYSTDEAFF. CDR3 in DNA: TGTGCCAGCAGTTACTCGACAGATGAAGCTTTCTTT.